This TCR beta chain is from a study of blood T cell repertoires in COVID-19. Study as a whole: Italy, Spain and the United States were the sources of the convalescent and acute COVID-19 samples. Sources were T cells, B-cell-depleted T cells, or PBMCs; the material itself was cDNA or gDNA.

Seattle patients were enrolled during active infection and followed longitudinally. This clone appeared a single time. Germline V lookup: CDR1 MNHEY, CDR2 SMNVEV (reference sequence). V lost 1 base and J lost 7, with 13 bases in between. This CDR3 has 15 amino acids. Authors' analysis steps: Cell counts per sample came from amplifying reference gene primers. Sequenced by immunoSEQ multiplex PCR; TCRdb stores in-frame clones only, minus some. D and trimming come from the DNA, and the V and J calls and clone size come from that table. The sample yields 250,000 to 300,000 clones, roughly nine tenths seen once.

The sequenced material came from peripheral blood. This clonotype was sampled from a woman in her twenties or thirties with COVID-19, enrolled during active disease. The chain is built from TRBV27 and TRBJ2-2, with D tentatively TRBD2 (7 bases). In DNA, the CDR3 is TGTGCCAGCAGTTTATGGGGGGGGGCGGTCGGGGAGCTGTTTTTT. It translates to CASSLWGGAVGELFF.